This TCR beta chain was profiled in a study of neurological immune-mediated disorders. TCRdb reanalysed the 5' RACE reads using MiXCR and keeps one entry per CDR3 protein. The sample has tens of thousands of distinct CDR3 sequences, 9.5% to 15% seen once. V was cut by 5 bases and J by 8 bases, with 27 bases left in between. The length of the CDR3 is 17 residues. The material sequenced was PBMCs. The V and J genes are TRBV12-3 or TRBV12-4 and TRBJ1-1; perhaps TRBD1 as D (6 bases). The receptor comes from a man between 60 and 75 years old in good health. CDR3 DNA sequence: TGTGCCAGCAGTCCCTATGGGCGGTCGGAACAGGGATGGGAAGCTTTCTTT. Protein: CASSPYGRSEQGWEAFF.